The clone carrying this T cell receptor beta chain appeared many times. Its cognate antigen is unknown. The data were obtained in a study of liver allograft versus peripheral blood T cells. For the study at large: Recipients' peripheral blood T cell receptor repertoires were compared with those in transplanted livers. Overall study results and limits: Differences were reported between the T cell receptor repertoires inside liver allografts and those that were detected in peripheral blood.

The germline gives CDR1 MNHEY, CDR2 SMNVEV (reference sequence). There are 12 residues in the CDR3. V lost 3 bases and J 7 bases, leaving 6 bases between the germline ends. TCRdb processed the reads anew with MiXCR; each CDR3 protein has one entry. The sample has about 8,300 distinct CDR3 sequences, approximately 18% seen once. The chain joins TRBV27 to TRBJ2-2; D gene uncertain. This TCR came from a human patient who had a liver transplant. Some T cells may be transferred from the graft donor. CDR3 sequence (DNA): TGTGCCAGCAGTTTTGGTGGCGGGGAGCTGTTTTTT. Protein sequence: CASSFGGGELFF.